This T cell receptor beta chain comes out of a study of read filtering for tumor transcriptome and immune sequencing (dated by TCRdb to about 2020). Describing the broader study: The cohort was composed of about 16 male and 14 female patients, with a mean age of about 65 years and an age range of about 45 to 90. After DNase treatment, whole-transcriptome libraries were prepared using the TruSeq RNA Access Library Prep Kit. TCR repertoires obtained by targeted immune repertoire sequencing and by bulk whole-transcriptome sequencing performed on the same bone marrow samples were compared. TCR-region mapped reads per sample ranged from about 4.05 to 11 million with IR-seq versus only about 85 to 1,300 with RNA-seq. As a main aim, a read-filtering strategy for immune repertoire data was addressed, with the specific question being whether clonotypes supported by a single read should be removed. Under revised international staging, roughly 8 patients fell into R-ISS I, some 15 into R-ISS II and six or seven into R-ISS III.

Every patient had bone marrow sampled at the time of active disease. Bone marrow mononuclear cells were isolated by Ficoll-Hypaque density gradient centrifugation. CD138-negative cells were obtained by negative selection after labeling with CD138 magnetic microbeads on a MACS separator, removing myeloma plasma cells. Flow cytometry with CD138 antibodies on an Attune NxT was used to check how pure the isolated cells were. TRIzol reagent was used to extract total RNA, which was then quantified with a NanoDrop spectrophotometer. Paired RNA-seq and IR-seq were performed on the CD138-negative bone marrow sample of each patient. This clonotype was seen many times. Its antigen has not been determined. Base qualities are not recorded, but no much larger clone differs from it by a single base. The investigation overall reported the following: Compared with RNA-seq, IR-seq captured clonotypes at much greater depth and more reliably, and a smaller IR-seq throughput was enough to identify most of the shared clonotypes. The sorted CD138-negative fraction was composed of a mixed bone marrow immune population rather than of purified T cells. In IR-seq, approximately 80% of clonotypes but 3% to 4.5% of total reads were represented by single-read clonotypes, whereas in RNA-seq, roughly three quarters of clonotypes and approximately 44% of reads were represented by single-read clonotypes. The correlation between IR-seq and RNA-seq shared clonotype proportions rose when single-read clonotypes were removed.

The CDR3 covers 16 residues, taking in both the cysteine and the phenylalanine. The read is trimmed to its CDR3 DNA, 48 bases read in frame from base 1. The germline V gene (reference sequence) gives CDR1 as MNHNY and CDR2 as SVGAGI. Trimming takes 7 bases off V and 1 base off J; junction bases not matched to a gene: 10. The Immunoverse kit was used to build TCR libraries from 400 ng RNA, with molecular barcoded adaptors covering alpha/delta and beta/gamma chains. The same RNA used for transcriptome sequencing was used for TCR library preparation. An Illumina HiSeq 4000 with 2 x 150 cycles was used to sequence the TCR libraries. The source study handled its data this way. Using MiXCR, which included quality filtering and error correction, TCR reads were aligned to human V, D, J and C references and then assembled into CDR3 clonotypes. The tcR package in R was used for analysis of clonotype counts and gene usage diversity. For inspection of raw mapping reads, RNA-seq reads were mapped by STAR aligner version 2.5.3a onto GRCh37 of the human genome. To test how sequencing depth affects detected clonotypes, IR-seq fastq files were randomly downsampled with Seqtk 1.3. TCRdb's own reprocessing of the public reads used fastp at Q25 and MiXCR and kept productive beta chains. Duplicate CDR3 protein sequences are folded into a single record with the most common DNA and genes. In this record, the V and J calls reflect TCRdb's handling and not the investigators' own analysis. In this sample the table shows about 46,000 distinct CDR3 sequences, around 21% of which occur a single time. The top ten hold 30% to 45% of the sample.

This receptor was obtained from a donor aged 40 or over with multiple myeloma. The sample was a population of CD138-negative cells sorted from bone marrow. What this sample's cell subset or site label stands for: bone marrow mononuclear cells depleted of CD138+ plasma/myeloma cells by negative magnetic selection. The chain is encoded by TRBV6-6 joined to TRBJ2-7; 10 bases in the middle match TRBD1. The DNA reads as follows: TGTGCCAGCACCCAGGCTGGGGACAGGGGATCCTACGAGCAGTACTTC. Its protein product is CASTQAGDRGSYEQYF.